What follows are 7 T cell receptor beta chains derived from one specimen sequenced in a study of CD8 T cells in ankylosing spondylitis (dated by TCRdb to between 2016 and 2019). Preparation of the library involved 5' RACE. The sequencer listed for this sample is Illumina HiSeq 2500. TCRdb applied fastp at Q25 and MiXCR to the public reads, then kept only in-frame beta chains. One record per CDR3 amino acid sequence lists the most common genes and DNA. The sample includes 250,000 or so distinct CDR3 sequences, with roughly a quarter observed a single time. Over 0.55% of the sample is taken by the ten largest. The material sequenced was blood, either unsorted or a sorted T cell fraction (not recorded which). Receptors originate from a male donor with ankylosing spondylitis or in good health (not recorded which).

The chain is built from TRBV24-1 and TRBJ1-2; no reliable D call. CDR3 size: 11 residues. Between the trimmed V and J ends, which lost 6 bases and 5 bases, there was a span of 6 bases. CDR1 KGHDR and CDR2 SFDVKD come from the germline V gene. In DNA, the CDR3 is TGTGCCACCAGTTCGGGTTATGGCTACACCTTC. Translation gives CATSSGYGYTF.

This clonotype showed up just a few times. In DNA form, the CDR3 reads TGTGCCAGCGGTGGGACAGCGTCCTACGAGCAGTACTTC. Amino acids: CASGGTASYEQYF. This chain joins TRBV12-3 or TRBV12-4 and TRBJ2-7; 7 bases match TRBD1. The CDR3 is 13 residues long. V was pared by 8 bases and J by 1 base, with 5 bases of the junction left unmatched.

The table lists this clonotype with a few counts. DNA of the CDR3: TGTGCCATCAGTGAGTCTAGAGGAGTTAATTCACCCCTCCACTTT. Its protein is CAISESRGVNSPLHF. This chain connects TRBV10-3 to TRBJ1-6; D gene unclear. V was shortened by 0 bases and J by 6 bases, with 9 bases between the two germline ends. CDR3 length equals 15 residues. Germline lookup yields CDR1 ENHRY and CDR2 SYGVKD.

This chain links TRBV5-1 with TRBJ1-6, with D possibly matching TRBD1 (6 bases). The CDR3 extends over 15 amino acids. From germline, CDR1 is SGHRS and CDR2 YFSETQ. V was clipped by 0 bases and J by 5 bases, with 9 bases between them. The CDR3 loop reads CASSLDRVDNSPLHF. CDR3 sequence (DNA): TGCGCCAGCAGCTTGGACAGGGTCGATAATTCACCCCTCCACTTT.

In this sample, this clonotype turned up many times. This chain links TRBV9 with TRBJ2-1; no clear D. The CDR3 sequence is 12 residues long. Germline V gene data show CDR1 as SGDLS and CDR2 as YYNGEE. V shed 3 bases and J shed 9 bases, with 10 bases lying between them. DNA for the CDR3: TGTGCCAGCAGCGCGGGTCGTGGTGAGCAGTTCTTC. Translated, it gives CASSAGRGEQFF.

CDR3 loop: CSANPPGADEKLFF. The CDR3 region has the DNA TGCAGTGCCAATCCGCCAGGGGCAGACGAAAAACTGTTTTTT. The chain couples TRBV20-1 to TRBJ1-4; TRBD1 is a possible D gene (6 bases). V shed 6 bases and J shed 8 bases, with 19 bases lying between them. This CDR3 is 14 amino acids long. Germline loops: CDR1 DFQATT, CDR2 SNEGSKA (reference sequence).

This clonotype was seen at least ten times. The V and J genes are TRBV28 and TRBJ1-5, with D perhaps matching TRBD1 (5 bases). The length of the CDR3 is 15 residues. CDR1 and CDR2 (germline): MDHEN, SYDVKM. V lost 5 bases, J lost 4 bases, and 15 bases lay in between. The CDR3 region is CASSPGDGGNQPQHF. Written as DNA, the CDR3 is TGTGCCAGCAGTCCGGGGGACGGAGGGAATCAGCCCCAGCATTTT.